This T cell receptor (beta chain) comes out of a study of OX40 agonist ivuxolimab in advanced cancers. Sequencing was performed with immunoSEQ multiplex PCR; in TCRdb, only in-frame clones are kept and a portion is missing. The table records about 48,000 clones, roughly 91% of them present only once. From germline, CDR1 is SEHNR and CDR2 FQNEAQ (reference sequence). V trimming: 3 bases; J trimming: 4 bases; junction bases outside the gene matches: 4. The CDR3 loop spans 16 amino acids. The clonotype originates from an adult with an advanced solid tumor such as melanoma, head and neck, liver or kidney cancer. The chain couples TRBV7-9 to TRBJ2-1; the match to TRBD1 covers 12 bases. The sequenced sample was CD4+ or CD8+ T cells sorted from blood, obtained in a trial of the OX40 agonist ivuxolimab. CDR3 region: CASSLWDRGRYNEQFF. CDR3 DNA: TGTGCCAGCAGCTTGTGGGACAGGGGGCGGTACAATGAGCAGTTCTTC.